The T cell receptor (beta chain) described here comes from a study of OX40 agonist ivuxolimab in advanced cancers. Findings of the study overall: At 0.1 to 3.0 mg/kg, CD4+ and CD8+ blood T cells expanded clonally by week 6.

On this clone itself: The antigen is undetermined.

The CDR3 covers 18 residues. V lost 0 bases and J 2 bases, leaving 22 bases between the germline ends. Germline V gene data show CDR1 as GTSNPN and CDR2 as SVGIG (reference sequence). This table comes from immunoSEQ multiplex PCR, and its TCRdb copy is limited to in-frame clones, with some not included. Of around 84,000 clones listed, under 85% were seen once; the top ten hold roughly 0.5%. The TCR comes from an adult with an advanced solid tumor such as melanoma, head and neck, liver or kidney cancer. This chain joins TRBV30 and TRBJ1-2, with a weak D call TRBD1 (5 bases). The sequencing here drew on CD4+ or CD8+ T cells sorted from blood, taken in a trial of the OX40 agonist ivuxolimab. The CDR3: CAWSVAEGQGKANYGYTF. The CDR3 bases are TGTGCCTGGAGTGTAGCTGAGGGGCAGGGAAAGGCAAACTATGGCTACACCTTC.